One sample yielded the 11 T cell receptor beta chains listed below, sequenced in a study of regulatory T cells in long-lasting Graves disease. Time point defined: persistent/refractory GD, antithyroid drugs over 5 years with positive TRAb. The TCR library used RNA extracted from PBMCs. Sequencing libraries for TCR beta were prepared with iRepertoire HTBI primers and Arm-PCR of CDR3 regions. MiXCR was run by TCRdb on the multiplex PCR reads, yielding one entry per CDR3 protein. Of approximately 360,000 distinct CDR3 sequences in the sample, 23% were seen once. The sequencing used peripheral blood mononuclear cells (PBMCs), collected when the disease was refractory, from a patient treated with antithyroid drugs. These receptors all come from a woman in her 40s with Graves disease.

The chain combines TRBV20-1 with TRBJ2-3; 8 bases are a match to TRBD2. V was pared by 3 bases and J by 6 bases, with 8 bases of the junction left unmatched. The CDR3 covers 14 residues. CDR1 is DFQATT and CDR2 is SNEGSKA in the germline V gene (reference sequence). This CDR3 reads CSASQAGVWDTQYF. For the CDR3, the DNA is TGCAGTGCTAGTCAAGCGGGAGTTTGGGATACGCAGTATTTT.

The J gene is TRBJ1-1, the V gene TRBV6-1, with 8 positions matching TRBD1. The CDR3 is made up of 13 amino acids. The J segment lost 12 bases and the V segment lost 6 bases, leaving 12 bases of the junction unmatched. Germline assignment: CDR1 MNHNS and CDR2 SASEGT. The CDR3 here is CASRKTGAGVTFF. In DNA form, the CDR3 reads TGTGCCAGCAGGAAGACAGGGGCTGGAGTAACTTTCTTT.

Only a few counts were recorded for this clonotype. V is TRBV5-4 and J is TRBJ2-7; 8 bases agree with TRBD1. The CDR3 spans 15 residues. J was trimmed by 3 bases and V by 0 bases; bases with no gene match: 5. Germline V lookup: CDR1 SGHNT, CDR2 YYREEE (reference sequence). The CDR3 protein is CASSLGDRRYYEQYF. In DNA, the CDR3 is TGTGCCAGCAGCTTGGGGGACAGGCGGTACTACGAGCAGTACTTC.

The rearrangement uses TRBV5-6 and TRBJ1-1; no clear D gene. V was trimmed by 0 bases and J by 1 base, leaving 7 bases between them. Germline assignment: CDR1 SGHDT and CDR2 YYEEEE. The CDR3 runs 14 residues. The CDR3 DNA follows: TGTGCCAGCAGCTTGGTTTCCACGAACACTGAAGCTTTCTTT. This gives the protein CASSLVSTNTEAFF.

In its sample, this clonotype was seen a few times. The chain combines TRBV7-2 with TRBJ1-1; TRBD1 matches at 7 bases. V shed 5 bases and J 0 bases; nucleotides not matched to a gene: 6. This CDR3 contains 15 residues. Per the germline V gene, CDR1 is SGHTA and CDR2 is FQGNSA. The CDR3 loop reads CASSRHRGMNTEAFF. The CDR3 DNA sequence: TGTGCCAGCAGCCGCCACAGGGGTATGAACACTGAAGCTTTCTTT.

In this sample, this clonotype turned up a few times. This chain joins TRBV20-1 and TRBJ2-1; 12 bases are a match to TRBD2. The CDR3 has 15 residues. Germline values: CDR1 DFQATT, CDR2 SNEGSKA (reference sequence). The V segment lost 5 bases and the J segment 7 bases; nucleotides outside the gene matches: 9. The DNA for the CDR3 is TGCAGTGCTCTACCTGGCCTAGCGGGAGGGAATGAGCAGTTCTTC. The encoded protein is CSALPGLAGGNEQFF.

This clonotype was found many times. The chain carries TRBV27 and TRBJ1-1; D perhaps matches TRBD1 (5 bases). Trimming removed 6 bases at V and 0 bases at J, with 11 bases between. The CDR3 length is 14 residues. Germline V lookup: CDR1 MNHEY, CDR2 SMNVEV (reference sequence). Written as DNA, the CDR3 is TGTGCCAGCAGGATAACAGGATTGAACACTGAAGCTTTCTTT. Its protein product is CASRITGLNTEAFF.

The CDR3 sequence: CATSDRGSYNEQFF. The CDR3 DNA reads TGTGCCACCAGCGACAGGGGTTCCTACAATGAGCAGTTCTTC. This chain links TRBV24-1 with TRBJ2-1, with 8 bases aligning to TRBD1. Germline V CDR1 and CDR2: KGHDR, SFDVKD. The ends lost 7 bases at V and 1 base at J; junction bases unmatched: 2. This CDR3 has 14 residues.

This clonotype has ten or more counts. For the CDR3, the DNA is TGTGCCAGCAGCTTAGGACCCAGGGAAGTCGGGGAGCTGTTTTTT. This codes for CASSLGPREVGELFF. This chain uses TRBV11-2 with TRBJ2-2; weak D call: TRBD1 (5 bases). This CDR3 is 15 amino acids long. Per germline, CDR1 SGHAT and CDR2 FQNNGV. V was shortened by 1 base and J by 7 bases, with 13 bases between the two germline ends. The whole variable domain, remainder taken from reference TRBV11-2 and TRBJ2-2, is EAGVAQSPRYKIIEKRQSVAFWCNPISGHATLYWYQQILGQGPKLLIQFQNNGVVDDSQLPKDRFSAERLKGVDSTLKIQPAKLEDSAVYLCASSLGPREVGELFFGEGSRLTVL.

This clonotype was seen ten or more times. This chain links TRBV20-1 with TRBJ2-7; D ambiguous. Germline assignment: CDR1 DFQATT and CDR2 SNEGSKA (reference sequence). The CDR3 sequence is 12 residues long. The CDR3 loop is CIIAAPTYEQYF. The DNA of the CDR3 is TGCATAATCGCGGCACCCACCTACGAGCAGTACTTC.

V usage is TRBV6-9 and J usage is TRBJ1-4, with D perhaps TRBD1 (5 bases). CDR1 is MNHGY, CDR2 SVAAGI, per germline. V lost 2 bases to trimming and J lost 8 bases, with 15 bases between them. CDR3 length: 15 residues. CDR3 sequence: CASSYGWGSTEKLFF. The CDR3 coding sequence is TGTGCCAGCAGTTATGGCTGGGGGTCAACGGAAAAACTGTTTTTT.